One and the same sample provided the 23 T cell receptor beta chains below, sequenced in a study of OX40 agonist ivuxolimab in advanced cancers. The assay was immunoSEQ multiplex PCR, and TCRdb's table has in-frame clones only and misses some. The repertoire includes over 70,000 clones, approximately 90% of them detected once, and under 2% sits in the top ten. The sample consisted of CD4+ or CD8+ T cells sorted from blood, taken in a trial of the OX40 agonist ivuxolimab. All receptors come from an adult with an advanced solid tumor such as melanoma, head and neck, liver or kidney cancer.

The CDR3 coding sequence is TGCGCCAGCAGCCAAGATGGAAGCTCCTACAATGAGCAGTTCTTC. Protein product: CASSQDGSSYNEQFF. V and J are TRBV4-1 and TRBJ2-1; D is unclear. The CDR3 consists of 15 residues. V was cut by 0 bases and J by 0 bases, with 6 bases left in between. Germline V gene lookup returns CDR1 MGHRA and CDR2 YSYEKL.

A few counts support this clone. This chain links TRBV2 with TRBJ1-1, with 9 bases matching TRBD1. The trim removed 7 bases at V and 1 base at J, leaving 4 bases unmatched. The V gene's germline CDR1 is SNHLY and CDR2 FYNNEI. The CDR3 totals 14 residues. The CDR3 region has the DNA TGTGCCAGCATTCGACAGGGGGGGAACACTGAAGCTTTCTTT. Amino acid sequence: CASIRQGGNTEAFF.

The chain carries TRBV27 and TRBJ2-7; D unclear. This CDR3 region has 14 residues. Per germline, CDR1 MNHEY and CDR2 SMNVEV (reference sequence). Trimming removed 5 bases from V and 2 bases from J, with 13 bases in between. CDR3 DNA sequence: TGTGCCAGCAGTACCCATGAGACGACCTACGAGCAGTACTTC. Translation gives CASSTHETTYEQYF.

The chain recombines TRBV18 with TRBJ2-1; D remains unclear. CDR1 and CDR2 (germline): KGHSH, LQKENI. Trimming removed 0 bases at V and 4 bases at J, with 10 bases between. The CDR3 length is 15 residues. In DNA form, the CDR3 reads TGTGCCAGCTCACCACCTACCGGCGTTTACAATGAGCAGTTCTTC. Protein sequence: CASSPPTGVYNEQFF. The entire variable domain, with the rest obtained from reference TRBV18 and TRBJ2-1, is as follows: NAGVMQNPRHLVRRRGQEARLRCSPMKGHSHVYWYRQLPEEGLKFMVYLQKENIIDESGMPKERFSAEFPKEGPSILRIQQVVRGDSAAYFCASSPPTGVYNEQFFGPGTRLTVL.

This chain uses TRBV7-2 with TRBJ2-7; D gene ambiguous. Between the trimmed V and J ends, which lost 1 base and 3 bases, there was a span of 10 bases. The CDR3 is 14 residues long. Per germline, CDR1 SGHTA and CDR2 FQGNSA. CDR3 DNA sequence: TGTGCCAGCAGCTTAGACGCAGGCCTCTACGAGCAGTACTTC. Translated: CASSLDAGLYEQYF.

The rearrangement joins TRBV12-1 to TRBJ1-3; the table calls TRBD1, which could not be checked here. TRBV12-1 is noted as a pseudogene. The CDR3 is 17 amino acids. DNA for the CDR3: TGTGCCAGCAGCACCCGCCGGGACAGGGGGCCTGGAAACACCATATATTTT. Its protein is CASSTRRDRGPGNTIYF.

The chain couples TRBV7-6 to TRBJ2-6; TRBD2 agrees at 8 bases. The germline V gene has CDR1 SGHVS and CDR2 FNYEAQ. The J segment lost 2 bases and the V segment lost 1 base, leaving 10 bases of the junction unmatched. The CDR3 extends over 19 amino acids. The CDR3 DNA reads as TGTGCCAGCAGCTTAGGGCTAATAGCGGGAATGACTGGGGCCAACGTCCTGACTTTC. This encodes CASSLGLIAGMTGANVLTF.

The J gene is TRBJ2-5, the V gene TRBV7-8; 9 bases align to TRBD2. Germline values: CDR1 SGHVS, CDR2 FQNEAQ. This CDR3 spans 17 amino acids. The V gene end was trimmed by 7 bases and the J gene end by 2 bases; junction bases not matched to a gene: 14. This chain's CDR3 is CASMSLAGSSLQETQYF. CDR3 DNA: TGTGCCAGCATGAGCCTAGCGGGGTCTTCCCTACAAGAGACCCAGTACTTC.

The chain recombines TRBV6-1 with TRBJ1-5; no clear D. Trimming shortened V by 0 bases and J by 0 bases, and 3 bases separated the two germline ends. Germline V gives CDR1 MNHNS, CDR2 SASEGT. The length of the CDR3 is 14 residues. The CDR3 here is CASSEANSNQPQHF. CDR3 in DNA: TGTGCCAGCAGTGAAGCTAATAGCAATCAGCCCCAGCATTTT.

This sequence joins TRBV27 and TRBJ2-1; D unclear. Trimming left V 5 bases short and J 4 bases short, with 15 bases between. The CDR3 is made up of 15 amino acids. Looked up from germline, CDR1 is MNHEY and CDR2 is SMNVEV (reference sequence). The CDR3 reads CASSRSLNPYNEQFF. CDR3 nucleotide sequence: TGTGCCAGCAGTCGGTCCCTCAACCCTTACAATGAGCAGTTCTTC.

This clone has just a few counts. The chain recombines TRBV2 with TRBJ1-2; TRBD1 agrees at 12 bases. V lost 6 bases, J lost 4 bases, and 6 bases stayed unmatched. The CDR3 has 15 residues. Germline CDR1 and CDR2: SNHLY and FYNNEI. This CDR3 reads CASRSGQGASYGYTF. The CDR3 region has the DNA TGTGCCAGCAGATCGGGACAGGGGGCGTCCTATGGCTACACCTTC.

The V and J genes are TRBV18 and TRBJ2-7; 10 positions match TRBD2. V trimming: 3 bases; J trimming: 5 bases; junction bases outside the gene matches: 4. Germline CDR1 and CDR2: KGHSH and LQKENI. The CDR3 contains 14 residues. As DNA, the CDR3 is TGTGCCAGCTCACCCGGGACTAGCGTCCACGAGCAGTACTTC. This codes for CASSPGTSVHEQYF.

The gene calls are TRBV15 and TRBJ1-3; D gene unclear. Deletions cut 0 bases from V and 2 bases from J, with 11 bases between. The CDR3 is 16 residues long. CDR1 is LNHNV, CDR2 YYDKDF, per germline (reference sequence). CDR3 DNA: TGTGCCACCAGCAGAGATCGGTCTACCCCTGGAAACACCATATATTTT. Translation: CATSRDRSTPGNTIYF. Full variable domain (outside the CDR3, taken from reference TRBV15 and TRBJ1-3): DAMVIQNPRYQVTQFGKPVTLSCSQTLNHNVMYWYQQKSSQAPKLLFHYYDKDFNNEADTPDNFQSRRPNTSFCFLDIRSPGLGDTAMYLCATSRDRSTPGNTIYFGEGSWLTVV.

V gene TRBV5-4 combines with J gene TRBJ1-5, with D tentatively TRBD1 (6 bases). The germline V gene encodes CDR1 SGHNT and CDR2 YYREEE (reference sequence). V lost 4 bases, J lost 7 bases, and 15 bases lay in between. This CDR3 region has 14 residues. CDR3 sequence reads: CASSEGGDGQPQHF. Here the CDR3 DNA reads TGTGCCAGCAGCGAGGGGGGGGACGGGCAGCCCCAGCATTTT.

V and J are TRBV11-2 and TRBJ2-7, with D uncertain. V was trimmed by 5 bases and J by 5 bases, leaving 10 bases between them. This CDR3 has 12 residues. Germline V gene data show CDR1 as SGHAT and CDR2 as FQNNGV. The CDR3 loop reads CASSPLGNEQYF. CDR3 coding DNA: TGTGCCAGCAGCCCCCTCGGTAACGAGCAGTACTTC.

The chain is built from TRBV27 and TRBJ1-2; D possibly corresponds to TRBD1 (5 bases). The V and J ends lost 1 base and 1 base respectively, with 7 bases between them. Per germline, CDR1 MNHEY and CDR2 SMNVEV (reference sequence). CDR3 length equals 14 residues. In nucleotides, the CDR3 is TGTGCCAGCAGTTTATTGGGGGGTAACTATGGCTACACCTTC. Translating it yields CASSLLGGNYGYTF.

V is TRBV9 and J is TRBJ2-1; no definite D call. The CDR3 is 14 amino acids. Germline V gene data show CDR1 as SGDLS and CDR2 as YYNGEE. Between the trimmed V and J ends, which lost 0 bases and 6 bases, there was a span of 10 bases. CDR3 region: CASSVALTSNEQFF. The CDR3 DNA reads as TGTGCCAGCAGCGTAGCCCTGACCTCCAATGAGCAGTTCTTC.

The chain employs TRBV5-1 and TRBJ2-3; the match to TRBD2 covers 8 bases. V dropped 7 bases and J dropped 3; count of bases not matched to a gene: 10. Germline V gives CDR1 SGHRS, CDR2 YFSETQ. This CDR3 has 15 amino acids. The CDR3: CASSTGGVPTDTQYF. DNA for the CDR3: TGCGCCAGCTCGACCGGGGGGGTCCCTACAGATACGCAGTATTTT.

This chain links TRBV7-9 with TRBJ2-5, with a possible D match to TRBD1 (6 bases). Germline CDR1 SEHNR, CDR2 FQNEAQ (reference sequence). CDR3 length: 14 amino acids. V was pared by 5 bases and J by 5 bases, with 15 bases between. CDR3 sequence reads: CASSPTGTTETQYF. CDR3 coding DNA: TGTGCCAGCAGCCCAACCGGGACAACGGAGACCCAGTACTTC. The whole variable domain, filled in from reference TRBV7-9 and TRBJ2-5, reads DTGVSQNPRHKITKRGQNVTFRCDPISEHNRLYWYRQTLGQGPEFLTYFQNEAQLEKSRLLSDRFSAERPKGSFSTLEIQRTEQGDSAMYLCASSPTGTTETQYFGPGTRLLVL.

J is TRBJ2-1 and V is TRBV27, with 7 bases aligning to TRBD2. Trimming at V came to 4 bases and at J to 11 bases, leaving 8 bases not matched to a gene. Germline CDR1 reads MNHEY; CDR2 reads SMNVEV (reference sequence). The CDR3 has 13 amino acids. The CDR3 protein is CASSSILASQQFF. As DNA, the CDR3 is TGTGCCAGCAGTTCAATACTAGCGAGCCAGCAGTTCTTC.

V is TRBV19 and J is TRBJ1-2; D unclear. Germline assignment: CDR1 LNHDA and CDR2 SQIVND (reference sequence). The CDR3 is made up of 12 amino acids. Trimming left V 5 bases short and J 8 bases short, with 12 bases between. The CDR3 is CASSDMVWGYTF. CDR3 DNA: TGTGCCAGTAGTGATATGGTGTGGGGCTACACCTTC.

The chain recombines TRBV9 with TRBJ2-1; 7 bases line up with TRBD2. V dropped 4 bases and J dropped 6; count of bases not matched to a gene: 10. The CDR3 consists of 15 residues. Germline CDR1 reads SGDLS; CDR2 reads YYNGEE. The CDR3 sequence is CASSLGQGGPNEQFF. In DNA form, the CDR3 reads TGTGCCAGCAGCCTGGGGCAGGGAGGGCCCAATGAGCAGTTCTTC.

The gene calls are TRBV18 and TRBJ2-1; D is unclear. The germline CDR1 and CDR2 sequences are KGHSH and LQKENI. The CDR3 is 10 residues long. Trimming cost V 5 bases and J 9 bases, with 5 bases left between them. The CDR3: CASSGLEQFF. CDR3 bases: TGTGCCAGCTCAGGGCTTGAGCAGTTCTTC.